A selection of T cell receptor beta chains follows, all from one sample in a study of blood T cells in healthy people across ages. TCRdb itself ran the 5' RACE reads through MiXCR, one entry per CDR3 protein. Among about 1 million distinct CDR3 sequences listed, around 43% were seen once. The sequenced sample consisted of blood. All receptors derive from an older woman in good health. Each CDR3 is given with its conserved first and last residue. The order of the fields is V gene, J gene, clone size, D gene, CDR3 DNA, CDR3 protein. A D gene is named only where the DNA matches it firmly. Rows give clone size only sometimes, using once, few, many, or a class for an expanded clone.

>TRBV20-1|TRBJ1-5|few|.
TGCAGTGCATCCAGGGGTTGGGGACAGCCCCAGCATTTT
CSASRGWGQPQHF
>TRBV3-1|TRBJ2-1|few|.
TGTGCCAGCAGCCAACTTAACAATGAGCAGTTCTTC
CASSQLNNEQFF
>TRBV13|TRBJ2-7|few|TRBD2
TGTGCCAGCAGCCACGGACTAGCGTCCTACGAGCAGTACTTC
CASSHGLASYEQYF
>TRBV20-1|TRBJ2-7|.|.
TGCAGTGCTGCTCCAGGGACGGACTACGAGCAGTACTTC
CSAAPGTDYEQYF
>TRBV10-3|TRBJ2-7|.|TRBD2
TGTGCCATCAGTGGGGGGGGAGGACTAGCGGACTACGAGCAGTACTTC
CAISGGGGLADYEQYF
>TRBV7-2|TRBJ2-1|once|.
TGTGCCAGCAGCTTAAGTGGTTTGGGTGAAAGGTTCTTC
CASSLSGLGERFF
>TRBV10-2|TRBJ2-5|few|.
TGCGCCAGCAGTTGGAGGTTTCAAGAGACCCAGTACTTC
CASSWRFQETQYF
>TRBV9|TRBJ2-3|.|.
TGTGCCAGCAGCGTAGCTCCAGGGTCGGCAGGGAGCACAGATACGCAGTATTTT
CASSVAPGSAGSTDTQYF
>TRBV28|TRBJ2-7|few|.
TGTGCCAGCAGTTTTCTAGCTCCCTACGAGCAGTACTTC
CASSFLAPYEQYF
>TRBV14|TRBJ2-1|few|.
TGTGCCAGCAGCCCCTACCGTATGCCTACATCCTACAATGAGCAGTTCTTC
CASSPYRMPTSYNEQFF
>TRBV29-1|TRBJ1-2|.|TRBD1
TGCAGCGTCGATGGACAGGGGGTTGGTGGCTACACCTTC
CSVDGQGVGGYTF
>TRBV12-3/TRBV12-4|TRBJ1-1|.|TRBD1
TGTGCCAGCAGTATACAACAGGGGTCTGAAACTTTCTTT
CASSIQQGSETFF
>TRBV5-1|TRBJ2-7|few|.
TGCGCCAGCAGCCACGTCGGGCAGTACTACGAGCAGTACTTC
CASSHVGQYYEQYF
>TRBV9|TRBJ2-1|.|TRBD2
TGTGCCAGCAGCCCAGGACTAGCGGGAGATGTCTACAATGAGCAGTTCTTC
CASSPGLAGDVYNEQFF
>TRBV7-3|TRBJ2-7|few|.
TGTGCCAGCAGCTTATGGTCCAGGGACGAGCAGTACTTC
CASSLWSRDEQYF
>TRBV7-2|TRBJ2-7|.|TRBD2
TGTGCCAGCGACGGGGCTAGCGGGGTCCCCTACAATGAGCAGTACTTC
CASDGASGVPYNEQYF
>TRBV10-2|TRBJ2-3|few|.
TGCGCCAGCAGGACCGCTGGACTTTCTCCTGTCACGGATACGCAGTATTTT
CASRTAGLSPVTDTQYF
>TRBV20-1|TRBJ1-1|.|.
TGCAGTGCTAGAGCCGCCTGGGGCACTGAAGCTTTCTTT
CSARAAWGTEAFF
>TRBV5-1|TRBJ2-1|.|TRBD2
TGCGCCAGCAGCTTGGACGCCACGGGAGGGCCTGCTGAGCAGTTCTTC
CASSLDATGGPAEQFF
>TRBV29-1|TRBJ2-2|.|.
TGCAGCGTTGTAAGGTATCCCGGGGAGCTGTTTTTT
CSVVRYPGELFF
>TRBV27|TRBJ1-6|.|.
TGTGCCAGCAGTTTCTCGGCTAATAATTCACCCCTCCACTTT
CASSFSANNSPLHF
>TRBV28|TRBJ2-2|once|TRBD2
TGTGCCAGCTCTACTAGCGGGGGGTTGAACACCGGGGAGCTGTTTTTT
CASSTSGGLNTGELFF
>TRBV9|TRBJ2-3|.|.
TGTGCCAGCAGCGGCCGGGGTAGCCAAACAGATACGCAGTATTTT
CASSGRGSQTDTQYF
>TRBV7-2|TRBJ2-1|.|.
TGTGCCAGCAGCTTAGGTTTTCTTAGCGACTCCTACAATGTGCAGTTCTTC
CASSLGFLSDSYNVQFF
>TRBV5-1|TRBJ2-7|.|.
TGCGCCAGGGGACTCCCCGGCTACGAGCAGTACTTC
CARGLPGYEQYF
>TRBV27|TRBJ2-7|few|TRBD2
TGTGCCAGCAAGAGCGGGACCATAACCTACGAGCAGTACTTC
CASKSGTITYEQYF
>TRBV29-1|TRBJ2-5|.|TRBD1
TGCAGCGTTGAGGATACAGGGGTACAAGAGACCCAGTACTTC
CSVEDTGVQETQYF
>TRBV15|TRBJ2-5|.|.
TGTGCCACCAGCCCACGGACCCTTGGGGAGACCCAGTACTTC
CATSPRTLGETQYF
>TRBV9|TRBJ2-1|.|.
TGTGCCAGCAGCGTATCTAGCTATGAGCAGTTCTTC
CASSVSSYEQFF
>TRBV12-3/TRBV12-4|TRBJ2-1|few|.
TGTGCCAGCAGTTTCCCTGGGAACAATGAGCAGTTCTTC
CASSFPGNNEQFF
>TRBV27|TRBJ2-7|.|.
TGTGCCAGCCTCGGTCGAGGGGGACCACCCGGAGGCTCCTACGAGCAGTACTTC
CASLGRGGPPGGSYEQYF
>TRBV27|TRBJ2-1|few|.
TGTGCCACCGCCCGAGGTACTAAAACCTACAATGAGCAGTTCTTC
CATARGTKTYNEQFF
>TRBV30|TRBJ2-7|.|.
TGTGCCTGGGCGGGTGGGCCGGGCGAGCAGTACTTC
CAWAGGPGEQYF
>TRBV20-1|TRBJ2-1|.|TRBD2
TGCAGTGCTAGAGAAGAGCGGGGGTACAATGAGCAGTTCTTC
CSAREERGYNEQFF
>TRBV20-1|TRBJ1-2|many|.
TGCAGTGCTAGTAAGGCAACTAACTATGGCTACACCTTC
CSASKATNYGYTF
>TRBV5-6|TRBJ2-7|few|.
TGTGCCAGCAGGCGTGCCGGGGCTAGTTTGGGCGAGCAGTACTTC
CASRRAGASLGEQYF